This TCR beta chain was captured in a study of CD8+ T cells in alopecia areata. cDNA prepared by RNA extraction and subsequent reverse transcription served as the template for sequencing. Method: immunoSEQ multiplex PCR; TCRdb's copy keeps in-frame clones and lacks some. The top ten hold roughly a tenth of the sample, which has some 120,000 clones, around 50% seen once. V lost 2 bases, J lost 1 base, and 3 bases stayed unmatched. The CDR3 has 14 residues. The V gene's germline CDR1 is GTSNPN and CDR2 SVGIG (reference sequence). Study-wide results and limits: Higher clonality than in normal scalp was seen in lesional scalp, especially alopecia totalis/universalis. Between patients, shared TCR sequences were less clear than in mice. This was possibly due in part to HLA diversity in the patient population.

From alopecia areata patients, lesional scalp punch biopsies and peripheral blood were collected. With regard to this clone: No antigen is known for it.

The source material was NKG2D-low CD8+ T cells sorted from blood. This chain links TRBV30 with TRBJ1-1; TRBD1 aligns across 8 bases. This receptor was obtained from a human donor with alopecia areata. CDR3 region: CAWSSGTGNTEAFF. CDR3 DNA sequence: TGTGCCTGGAGTTCCGGGACAGGGAACACTGAAGCTTTCTTT.